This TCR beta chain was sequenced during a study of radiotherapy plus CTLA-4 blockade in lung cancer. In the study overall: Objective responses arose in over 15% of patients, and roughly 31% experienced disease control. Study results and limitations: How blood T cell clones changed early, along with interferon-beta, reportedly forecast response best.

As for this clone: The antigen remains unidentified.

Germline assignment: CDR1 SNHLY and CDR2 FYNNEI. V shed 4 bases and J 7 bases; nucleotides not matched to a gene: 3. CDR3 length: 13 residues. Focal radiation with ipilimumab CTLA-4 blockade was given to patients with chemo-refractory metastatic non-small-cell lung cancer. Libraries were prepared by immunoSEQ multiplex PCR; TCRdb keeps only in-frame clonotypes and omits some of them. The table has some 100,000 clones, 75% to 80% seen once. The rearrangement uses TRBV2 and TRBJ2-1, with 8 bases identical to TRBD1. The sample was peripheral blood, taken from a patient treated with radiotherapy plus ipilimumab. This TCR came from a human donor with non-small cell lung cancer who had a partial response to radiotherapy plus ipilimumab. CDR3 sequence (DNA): TGTGCCAGCAGTGTCACAGGGGGTAATGAGCAGTTCTTC. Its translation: CASSVTGGNEQFF.